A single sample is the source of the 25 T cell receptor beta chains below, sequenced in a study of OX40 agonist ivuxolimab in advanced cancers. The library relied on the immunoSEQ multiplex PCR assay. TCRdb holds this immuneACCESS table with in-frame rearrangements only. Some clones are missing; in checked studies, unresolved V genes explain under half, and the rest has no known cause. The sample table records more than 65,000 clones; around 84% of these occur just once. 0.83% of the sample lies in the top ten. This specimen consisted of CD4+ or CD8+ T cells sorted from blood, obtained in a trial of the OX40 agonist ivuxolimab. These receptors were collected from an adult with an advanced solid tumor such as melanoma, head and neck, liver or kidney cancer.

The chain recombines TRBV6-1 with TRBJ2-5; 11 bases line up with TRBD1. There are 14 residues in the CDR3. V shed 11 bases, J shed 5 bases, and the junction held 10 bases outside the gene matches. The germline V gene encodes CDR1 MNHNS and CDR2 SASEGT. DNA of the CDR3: TGTGCCGCCCGGATGGGACAGGGGGTCGAGACCCAGTACTTC. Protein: CAARMGQGVETQYF.

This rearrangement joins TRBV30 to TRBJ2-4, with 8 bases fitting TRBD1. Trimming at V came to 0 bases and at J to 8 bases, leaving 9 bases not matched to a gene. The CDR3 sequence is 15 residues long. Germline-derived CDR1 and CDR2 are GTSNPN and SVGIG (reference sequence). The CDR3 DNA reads TGTGCCTGGAGTGTACGACAGGGGTCCGGGGACATTCAGTACTTC. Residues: CAWSVRQGSGDIQYF.

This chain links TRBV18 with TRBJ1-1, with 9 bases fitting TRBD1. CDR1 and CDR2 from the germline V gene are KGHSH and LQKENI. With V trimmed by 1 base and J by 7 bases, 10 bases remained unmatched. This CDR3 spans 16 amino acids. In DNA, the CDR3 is TGTGCCAGCTCACCACGAGGGGGGACAGGGAAAGTTGAAGCTTTCTTT. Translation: CASSPRGGTGKVEAFF.

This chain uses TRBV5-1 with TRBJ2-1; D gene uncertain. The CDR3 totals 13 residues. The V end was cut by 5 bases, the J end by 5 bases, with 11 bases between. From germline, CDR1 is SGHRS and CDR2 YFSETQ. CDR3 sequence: CASRIGENNEQFF. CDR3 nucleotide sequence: TGCGCCAGCAGAATCGGAGAAAACAATGAGCAGTTCTTC.

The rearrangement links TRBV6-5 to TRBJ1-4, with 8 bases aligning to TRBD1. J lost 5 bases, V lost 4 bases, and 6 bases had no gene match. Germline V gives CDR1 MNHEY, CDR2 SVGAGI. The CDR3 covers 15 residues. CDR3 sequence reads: CASSSMDRVNEKLFF. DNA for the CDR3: TGTGCCAGCAGTTCCATGGACAGGGTAAATGAAAAACTGTTTTTT.

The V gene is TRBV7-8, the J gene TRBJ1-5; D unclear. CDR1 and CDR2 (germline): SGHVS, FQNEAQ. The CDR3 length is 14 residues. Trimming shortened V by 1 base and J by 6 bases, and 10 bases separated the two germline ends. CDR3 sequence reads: CASSLEWGPQPQHF. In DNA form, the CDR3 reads TGTGCCAGCAGCTTAGAATGGGGTCCTCAGCCCCAGCATTTT.

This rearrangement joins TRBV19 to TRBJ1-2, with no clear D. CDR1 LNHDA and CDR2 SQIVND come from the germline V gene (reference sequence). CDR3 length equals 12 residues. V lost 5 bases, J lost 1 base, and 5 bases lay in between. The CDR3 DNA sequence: TGTGCCAGTAGTTTAGGTAACTATGGCTACACCTTC. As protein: CASSLGNYGYTF. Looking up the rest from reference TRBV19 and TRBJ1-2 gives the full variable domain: DGGITQSPKYLFRKEGQNVTLSCEQNLNHDAMYWYRQDPGQGLRLIYYSQIVNDFQKGDIAEGYSVSREKKESFPLTVTSAQKNPTAFYLCASSLGNYGYTFGSGTRLTVV.

The CDR3 bases are TGTGCCAGCAGTTACTCCTGGGACAGGCGATGGGAGACCCAGTACTTC. It encodes CASSYSWDRRWETQYF. The chain joins TRBV6-5 to TRBJ2-5, with 8 positions matching TRBD1. With 0 bases clipped from V and 5 bases from J, the junction kept 8 bases outside the gene matches. Germline V gene sequence: CDR1 MNHEY, CDR2 SVGAGI. The CDR3 is 16 amino acids.

The CDR3 loop is CASSFGREETQYF. CDR3 DNA sequence: TGCGCCAGCAGCTTCGGCAGGGAAGAGACCCAGTACTTC. The rearrangement joins TRBV5-1 to TRBJ2-5; D perhaps matches TRBD1 (5 bases). The CDR3 length is 13 residues. Trimming removed 2 bases at V and 3 bases at J, with 8 bases between. Germline CDR1 and CDR2: SGHRS and YFSETQ.

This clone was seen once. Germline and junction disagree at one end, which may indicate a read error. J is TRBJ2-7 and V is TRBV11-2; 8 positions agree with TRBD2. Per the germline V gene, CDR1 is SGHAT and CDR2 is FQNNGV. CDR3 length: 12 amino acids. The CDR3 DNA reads TGTGCCAGCAGCTTAGAAACCGGGAGGGCCGACTTC. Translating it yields CASSLETGRADF.

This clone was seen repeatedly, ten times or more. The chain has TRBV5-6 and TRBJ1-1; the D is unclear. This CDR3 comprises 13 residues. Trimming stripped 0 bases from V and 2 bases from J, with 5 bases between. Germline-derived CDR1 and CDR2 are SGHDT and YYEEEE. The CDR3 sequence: CASSLVPNTEAFF. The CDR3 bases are TGTGCCAGCAGCTTGGTGCCCAACACTGAAGCTTTCTTT.

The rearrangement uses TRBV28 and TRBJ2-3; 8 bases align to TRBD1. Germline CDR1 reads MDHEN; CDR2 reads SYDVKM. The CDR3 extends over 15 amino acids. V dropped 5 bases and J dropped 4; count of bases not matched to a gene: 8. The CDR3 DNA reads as TGTGCCAGCAGTGCGGACAGGGTTGGGGCAGATACGCAGTATTTT. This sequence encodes CASSADRVGADTQYF.

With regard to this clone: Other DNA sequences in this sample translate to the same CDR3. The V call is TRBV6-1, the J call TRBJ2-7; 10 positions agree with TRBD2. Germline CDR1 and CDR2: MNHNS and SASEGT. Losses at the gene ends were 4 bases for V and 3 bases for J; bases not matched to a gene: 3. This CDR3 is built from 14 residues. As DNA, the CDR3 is TGTGCCAGCAGTGTAGCGGGGGGAAGCTACGAGCAGTACTTC. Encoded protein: CASSVAGGSYEQYF.

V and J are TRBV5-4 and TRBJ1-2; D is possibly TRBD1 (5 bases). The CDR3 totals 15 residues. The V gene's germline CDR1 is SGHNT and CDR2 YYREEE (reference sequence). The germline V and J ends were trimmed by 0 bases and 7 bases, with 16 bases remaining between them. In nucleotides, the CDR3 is TGTGCCAGCAGCTTGGAGGCAGGGACCCTGTCTGGCTACACCTTC. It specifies CASSLEAGTLSGYTF.

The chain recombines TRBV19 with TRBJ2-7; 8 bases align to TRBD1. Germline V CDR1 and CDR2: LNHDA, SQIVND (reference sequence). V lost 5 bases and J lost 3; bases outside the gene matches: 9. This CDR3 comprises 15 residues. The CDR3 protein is CASSDPGQAFYEQYF. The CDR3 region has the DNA TGTGCCAGTAGTGATCCGGGACAGGCGTTCTACGAGCAGTACTTC.

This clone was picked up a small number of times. The CDR3 DNA reads as TGCGCCAGCAGCCATGTAGACAGGCTGAGATACAATGAGCAGTTCTTC. This translates into CASSHVDRLRYNEQFF. J is TRBJ2-1 and V is TRBV4-1; TRBD1 is a possible D gene (6 bases). Trimming took off 3 bases at V and 4 bases at J, with 16 bases between the two ends. Germline loops: CDR1 MGHRA, CDR2 YSYEKL. The CDR3 runs to 16 residues.

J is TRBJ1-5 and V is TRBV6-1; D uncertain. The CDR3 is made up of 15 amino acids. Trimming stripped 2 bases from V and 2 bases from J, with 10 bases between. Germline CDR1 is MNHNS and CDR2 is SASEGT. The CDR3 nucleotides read TGTGCCAGCAGTGAAAGGCAGGATCGCAATCAGCCCCAGCATTTT. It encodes CASSERQDRNQPQHF.

The CDR3 bases are TGTGCCAGCGGCGGGACACCGAACACTGAAGCTTTCTTT. It translates to CASGGTPNTEAFF. The V and J genes are TRBV7-9 and TRBJ1-1, with a possible D match to TRBD1 (6 bases). This CDR3 is built from 13 residues. Per the germline V gene, CDR1 is SEHNR and CDR2 is FQNEAQ (reference sequence). Trimming pared 8 bases from V and 1 base from J, leaving 11 bases between.

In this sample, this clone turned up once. CDR3 in amino acids: CASSLEESVGYTF. The CDR3 nucleotides are TGTGCCAGCAGCTTAGAGGAGAGCGTTGGCTACACCTTC. The chain links TRBV7-2 to TRBJ1-2; no clear D. The CDR3 sequence is 13 residues long. V dropped 1 base and J dropped 7 bases, with 10 bases sitting between them. CDR1 and CDR2 (germline): SGHTA, FQGNSA.

CDR3 in amino acids: CASSLGNPYRDEQYF. The CDR3 DNA sequence: TGTGCCAGCAGCTTAGGAAACCCCTACAGGGACGAGCAGTACTTC. The chain recombines TRBV7-9 with TRBJ2-7, with a possible D match to TRBD1 (6 bases). The V end was cut by 1 base, the J end by 5 bases, with 15 bases between. Germline loops: CDR1 SEHNR, CDR2 FQNEAQ (reference sequence). The CDR3 consists of 15 residues.

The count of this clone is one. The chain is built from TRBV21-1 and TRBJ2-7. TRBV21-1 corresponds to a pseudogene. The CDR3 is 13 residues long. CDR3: CASSPGASDEQYF. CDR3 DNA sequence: TGTGCCAGCAGCCCCGGGGCTTCCGACGAGCAGTACTTC.

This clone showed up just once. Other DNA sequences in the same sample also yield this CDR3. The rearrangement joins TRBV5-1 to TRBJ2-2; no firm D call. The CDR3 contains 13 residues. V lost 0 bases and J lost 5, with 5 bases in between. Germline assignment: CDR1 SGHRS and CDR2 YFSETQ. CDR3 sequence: CASSLVGTGELFF. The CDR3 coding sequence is TGCGCCAGCAGCTTGGTGGGGACCGGGGAGCTGTTTTTT.

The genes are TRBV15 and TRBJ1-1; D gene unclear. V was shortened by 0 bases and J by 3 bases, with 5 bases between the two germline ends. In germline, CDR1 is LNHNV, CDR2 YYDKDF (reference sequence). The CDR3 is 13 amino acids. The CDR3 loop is CATSRDQYTEAFF. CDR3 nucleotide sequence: TGTGCCACCAGCAGAGATCAGTACACTGAAGCTTTCTTT. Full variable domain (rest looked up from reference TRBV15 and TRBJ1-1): DAMVIQNPRYQVTQFGKPVTLSCSQTLNHNVMYWYQQKSSQAPKLLFHYYDKDFNNEADTPDNFQSRRPNTSFCFLDIRSPGLGDTAMYLCATSRDQYTEAFFGQGTRLTVV.

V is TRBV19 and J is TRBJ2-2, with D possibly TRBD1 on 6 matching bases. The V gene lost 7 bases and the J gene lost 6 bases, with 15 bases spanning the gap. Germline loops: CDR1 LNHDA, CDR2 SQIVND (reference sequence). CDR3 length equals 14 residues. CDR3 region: CASIRRGGPGELFF. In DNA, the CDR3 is TGTGCCAGTATCCGACGAGGGGGACCCGGGGAGCTGTTTTTT.

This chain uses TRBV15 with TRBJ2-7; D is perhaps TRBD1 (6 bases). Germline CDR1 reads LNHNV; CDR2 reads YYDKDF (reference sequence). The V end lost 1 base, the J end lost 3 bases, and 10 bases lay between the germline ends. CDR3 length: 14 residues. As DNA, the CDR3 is TGTGCCACCAGCAGAGCGGACAGCTACTACGAGCAGTACTTC. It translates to CATSRADSYYEQYF.